These T cell receptor beta chains were read from a single sample in a study of CD8 T cells in ankylosing spondylitis. TCRdb ran MiXCR on the 5' RACE reads and lists one entry per CDR3 protein. Among about 220,000 distinct CDR3 sequences listed, more than 5.5% were seen once. Sequencing used blood, either unsorted or a sorted T cell fraction (not recorded which). These receptors all stem from a male donor with ankylosing spondylitis. Both conserved end residues are part of each CDR3. D genes are given only for firm matches. Clone size appears in some rows only: once, few, many, or a class for an expanded clone.

v_call	d_call	clone_size	j_call	cdr3_length	cdr3_nt	cdr3_aa
TRBV10-3	TRBD1	NA	TRBJ2-1	14	TGTGCCATCAGCAACAGGGGAACAAGGGATGAGCAGTTCTTC	CAISNRGTRDEQFF
TRBV6-5	NA	many	TRBJ1-1	16	TGTGCCAGCAGTTACACGGGGTGGGGAAGGGGCACTGAAGCTTTCTTT	CASSYTGWGRGTEAFF
TRBV27	TRBD1	NA	TRBJ1-2	12	TGTGCCAGCAGTTCCAGGGGGAGTGGCTACACCTTC	CASSSRGSGYTF
TRBV28	TRBD2	many	TRBJ2-5	16	TGTGCCAGCAGTTTAGAGCGGGGGGGCGGGATGCGGACCCAGTACTTC	CASSLERGGGMRTQYF
TRBV20-1	NA	NA	TRBJ1-6	11	TGCAGTGCTAACCAGGGGTCACCCCTCCACTTT	CSANQGSPLHF
TRBV7-8	NA	NA	TRBJ2-3	12	TGTGCCAGCAGCCAGGAGGCAGATACGCAGTATTTT	CASSQEADTQYF
TRBV27	TRBD1	many	TRBJ1-1	12	TGTGCCAGCCATGACAGGGGGCGCGGAGCTTTCTTT	CASHDRGRGAFF
TRBV29-1	NA	many	TRBJ1-1	15	TGCAGCGTTGAACCCAACGCCGGGGCCGACCTTGAAGCTTTCTTT	CSVEPNAGADLEAFF
TRBV19	NA	NA	TRBJ2-1	12	TGTGCCAGTATTGGGGGGGGCGTTGAGCAGTTCTTC	CASIGGGVEQFF
TRBV6-1	NA	many	TRBJ2-1	15	TGTGCCAGCAGCCCCGACCTAGCGAGTTACTATGAGCAGTTCTTC	CASSPDLASYYEQFF
TRBV12-3/TRBV12-4	NA	many	TRBJ1-4	15	TGTGCCAGCAGAAGCTACGGCCTCGATAATGAAAAACTGTTTTTT	CASRSYGLDNEKLFF
TRBV11-2	NA	many	TRBJ2-5	13	TGTGCCAGCAGCCCCCCCGCCCAAGAGACCCAGTACTTC	CASSPPAQETQYF
TRBV7-3	NA	few	TRBJ1-1	12	TGTGCCAGCAGCTTTATCATTCATGAAGCTTTCTTT	CASSFIIHEAFF
TRBV20-1	NA	few	TRBJ2-7	13	TGCAGTGCCCCGAGTGGGGACCTCTGGGAGCAGTACTTC	CSAPSGDLWEQYF
TRBV6-1	NA	many	TRBJ2-5	15	TGTGCCAGCAGTGAAGTGGGGGTTTGGCAAGAGACCCAGTACTTC	CASSEVGVWQETQYF
TRBV2	TRBD1	few	TRBJ2-6	16	TGTGCCAGCAGAGGACAGGGGGGAAGTGGGGCCAACGTCCTGACTTTC	CASRGQGGSGANVLTF
TRBV7-8	TRBD1	few	TRBJ2-7	14	TGTGCCAGCAGCTTATACAGGGGTCTGGGCGAGCAGTACTTC	CASSLYRGLGEQYF
TRBV4-3	NA	NA	TRBJ2-7	17	TGCGCCAGCAGCCAAGGGATGAGTCGGGGGGCGGGGGACGAGCAGTACTTC	CASSQGMSRGAGDEQYF
TRBV28	NA	many	TRBJ2-7	14	TGTGCCAGCAGTTTATCTCGGGCCCGCTACGAGCAGTACTTC	CASSLSRARYEQYF
TRBV29-1	NA	many	TRBJ1-2	12	TGCAGCGTTGAAGATGGCCGAAGTGGCTACACCTTC	CSVEDGRSGYTF
TRBV29-1	NA	few	TRBJ1-2	15	TGCAGCGCCCCCGCGGCGGGCCAGACTTCTGACGGCTACACCTTC	CSAPAAGQTSDGYTF
TRBV27	TRBD2	many	TRBJ2-1	15	TGTGCCAGCAGTTTAGTACAGAGCGGGAGAGGTGAGCAGTTCTTC	CASSLVQSGRGEQFF
TRBV29-1	NA	NA	TRBJ2-2	10	TGCAGCGTGGGGGCCGGGGAGCTGTTTTTT	CSVGAGELFF
TRBV18	TRBD1	few	TRBJ2-7	15	TGTGCCAGCTCAATGGACAGGGGAGTCTCCTACGAGCAGTACTTC	CASSMDRGVSYEQYF
TRBV3-1	NA	few	TRBJ2-3	14	TGTGCCAGCAGCCAAGCCCCTTCCACAGATACGCAGTATTTT	CASSQAPSTDTQYF
TRBV27	TRBD1	many	TRBJ2-7	15	TGTGCCAGCAGTTTAACTCGGACAGGGGGCGTTGAGCAGTACTTC	CASSLTRTGGVEQYF
TRBV4-3	NA	many	TRBJ1-3	17	TGCGCCAGCAGCCAAGATAGCGCACAGGACGCTGGAAACACCATATATTTT	CASSQDSAQDAGNTIYF
TRBV12-3/TRBV12-4	TRBD2	many	TRBJ2-1	15	TGTGCCAGCAGTTTAGCGGGAGGGCCCCACAATGAGCAGTTCTTC	CASSLAGGPHNEQFF
TRBV14	TRBD1	many	TRBJ2-3	15	TGTGCCAGCAGCCGAAGGACAGGGGACGGAGATACGCAGTATTTT	CASSRRTGDGDTQYF
TRBV30	NA	few	TRBJ2-2	14	TGTGCCTGGGTCGGGACCAATGATAACGGGGAGCTGTTTTTT	CAWVGTNDNGELFF
TRBV6-2/TRBV6-3	TRBD1	NA	TRBJ2-6	17	TGTGCCAGCAGTTGGGGGACAGGGCGGACTGGGGCCAACGTCCTGACTTTC	CASSWGTGRTGANVLTF
TRBV12-3/TRBV12-4	NA	NA	TRBJ2-5	11	TGTGCCAGCAGTCCACGAGAGATCCAGTACTTC	CASSPREIQYF
TRBV7-9	TRBD1	many	TRBJ1-4	15	TGTGCCAGCAGCGGCCCGGGACAGGGGTCTGAAAAACTGTTTTTT	CASSGPGQGSEKLFF
TRBV6-2/TRBV6-3	TRBD1	many	TRBJ1-2	13	TGTGCCAGCAGAGACAGGGGCTACTATGGCTACACCTTC	CASRDRGYYGYTF
TRBV29-1	NA	NA	TRBJ2-3	14	TGCAGCGTTGAAGACCCCGGAAACACAGATACGCAGTATTTT	CSVEDPGNTDTQYF
TRBV7-8	NA	NA	TRBJ2-1	15	TGTGCCAGCAGCTTAGGGGCTTCTAGAAACAATGAGCAGTTCTTC	CASSLGASRNNEQFF
TRBV3-1	NA	many	TRBJ1-5	12	TGTGCCAGCAGCCCCGTCAATCAGCCCCAGCATTTT	CASSPVNQPQHF
TRBV4-3	NA	many	TRBJ1-1	13	TGCGCCAGCAGCCAAAACATTGGATCTGAAGCTTTCTTT	CASSQNIGSEAFF
TRBV11-1	TRBD1	NA	TRBJ2-1	19	TGTGCCAGCAGCTCTCGTCCCGGGACAGGGGAAATACGGTACAATGAGCAGTTCTTC	CASSSRPGTGEIRYNEQFF
TRBV7-2	TRBD1	many	TRBJ2-1	14	TGTGCCAGCAGCTTAGGTGTTAGAGGAACAGGGGCTTTCTTC	CASSLGVRGTGAFF
TRBV2	TRBD2	many	TRBJ2-1	13	TGTGCAGGTACTAGCGGGGAATACAATGAGCAGTTCTTC	CAGTSGEYNEQFF